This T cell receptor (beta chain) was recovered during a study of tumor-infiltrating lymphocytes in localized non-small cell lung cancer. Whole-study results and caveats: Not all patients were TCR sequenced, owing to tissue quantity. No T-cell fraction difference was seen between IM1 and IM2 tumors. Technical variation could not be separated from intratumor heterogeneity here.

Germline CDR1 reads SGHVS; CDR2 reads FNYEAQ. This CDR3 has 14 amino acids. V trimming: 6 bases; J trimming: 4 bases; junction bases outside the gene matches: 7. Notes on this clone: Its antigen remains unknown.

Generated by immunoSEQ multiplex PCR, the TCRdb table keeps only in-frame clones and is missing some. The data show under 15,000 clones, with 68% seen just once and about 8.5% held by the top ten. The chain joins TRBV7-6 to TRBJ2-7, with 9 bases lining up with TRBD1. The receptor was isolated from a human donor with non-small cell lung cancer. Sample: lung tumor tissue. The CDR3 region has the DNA TGTGCCAGCAGTCCCGACGACAGGGGGTACGAGCAGTACTTC. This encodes CASSPDDRGYEQYF.